This TCR beta chain was recorded in a study of regulatory T cells in long-lasting Graves disease. Time point in this sample: newly diagnosed GD, antithyroid drugs for less than 3 months. With RNA extracted from PBMCs as input, the TCR library was made. Construction of TCR beta libraries relied on iRepertoire HTBI primers and on Arm-PCR targeting CDR3 regions. TCRdb re-called the multiplex PCR reads through MiXCR, storing one row per CDR3 protein. The sample shows 360,000 or so distinct CDR3 sequences, roughly 16% of them seen only once. CDR3 size: 16 residues. In germline, CDR1 is SEHNR, CDR2 FQNEAQ (reference sequence). V lost 5 bases to trimming and J lost 6 bases; unmatched junction nucleotides: 15. In its sample, this clonotype was seen a few times. The data also belong to a second study, concerning T cells in Graves' hyperthyroidism and ophthalmopathy. That investigation notes: First-round RT-PCR targeting the TCR CDR3 was performed with the HTBI primer set.

Sequenced here: peripheral blood mononuclear cells (PBMCs), sampled at new diagnosis, from a patient treated with antithyroid drugs. V usage is TRBV7-9 and J usage is TRBJ2-7, with TRBD1 matching 8 bases. The receptor's source is a woman between 18 and 29 years old with Graves disease. The CDR3 DNA reads as TGTGCCAGCAGCCCGTGGGCACGGACAGGGTCGTCCGAGCAGTACTTC. Translated, it gives CASSPWARTGSSEQYF. Filled out from reference TRBV7-9 and TRBJ2-7, the complete variable domain reads DTGVSQNPRHKITKRGQNVTFRCDPISEHNRLYWYRQTLGQGPEFLTYFQNEAQLEKSRLLSDRFSAERPKGSFSTLEIQRTEQGDSAMYLCASSPWARTGSSEQYFGPGTRLTVT.